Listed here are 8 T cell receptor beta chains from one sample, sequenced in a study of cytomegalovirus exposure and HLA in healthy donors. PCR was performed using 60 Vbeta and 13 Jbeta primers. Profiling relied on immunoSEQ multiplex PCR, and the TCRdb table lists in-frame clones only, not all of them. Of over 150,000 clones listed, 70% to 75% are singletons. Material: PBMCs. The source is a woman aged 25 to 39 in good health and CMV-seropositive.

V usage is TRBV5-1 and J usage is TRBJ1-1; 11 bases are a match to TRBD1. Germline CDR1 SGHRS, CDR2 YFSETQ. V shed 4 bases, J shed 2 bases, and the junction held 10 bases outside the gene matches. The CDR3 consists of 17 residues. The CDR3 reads CASSRGGTGGQNTEAFF. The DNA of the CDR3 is TGCGCCAGCAGCCGCGGGGGGACAGGGGGTCAAAACACTGAAGCTTTCTTT.

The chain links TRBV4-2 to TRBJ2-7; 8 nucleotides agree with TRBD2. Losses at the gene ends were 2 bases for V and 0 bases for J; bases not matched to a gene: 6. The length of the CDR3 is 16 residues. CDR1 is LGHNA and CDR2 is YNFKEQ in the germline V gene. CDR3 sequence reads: CASSQIAGPNSYEQYF. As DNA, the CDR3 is TGTGCCAGCAGCCAAATAGCGGGACCTAACTCCTACGAGCAGTACTTC.

The CDR3 DNA reads TGTGCCAGCAGTTTAGGGGAGGACTACGAGCAGTACTTC. Translated: CASSLGEDYEQYF. This chain uses TRBV27 with TRBJ2-7; TRBD2 is a possible D gene (6 bases). V lost 2 bases to trimming and J lost 3 bases, with 8 bases between them. The germline V gene encodes CDR1 MNHEY and CDR2 SMNVEV (reference sequence). This CDR3 comprises 13 residues.

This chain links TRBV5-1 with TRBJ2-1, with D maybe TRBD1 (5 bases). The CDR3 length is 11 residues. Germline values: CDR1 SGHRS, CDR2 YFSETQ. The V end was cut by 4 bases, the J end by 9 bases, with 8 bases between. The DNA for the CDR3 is TGCGCCAGCAGCCAAAGGGGTGAGCAGTTCTTC. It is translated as CASSQRGEQFF.

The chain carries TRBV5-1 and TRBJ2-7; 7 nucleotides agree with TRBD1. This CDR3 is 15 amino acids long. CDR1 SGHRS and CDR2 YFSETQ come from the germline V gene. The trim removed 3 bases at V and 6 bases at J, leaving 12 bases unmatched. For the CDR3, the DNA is TGCGCCAGCAGCTGGAGGTTAACAGGGGACGCCGAGCAGTACTTC. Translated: CASSWRLTGDAEQYF.

The DNA for the CDR3 is TGTGCCAGTTGGACAGGGAATCAGCCCCAGCATTTT. Its protein is CASWTGNQPQHF. The chain links TRBV28 to TRBJ1-5, with 8 bases fitting TRBD1. Germline V gives CDR1 MDHEN, CDR2 SYDVKM. The J segment lost 4 bases and the V segment lost 9 bases, leaving 2 bases of the junction unmatched. The CDR3 covers 12 residues.

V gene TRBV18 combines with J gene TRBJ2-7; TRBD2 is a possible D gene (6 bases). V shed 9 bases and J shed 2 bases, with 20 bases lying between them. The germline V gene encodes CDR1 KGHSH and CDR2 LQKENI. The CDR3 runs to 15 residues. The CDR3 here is CASFSSSAIPYEQYF. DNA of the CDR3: TGTGCCAGTTTTTCATCTAGCGCGATTCCCTACGAGCAGTACTTC.

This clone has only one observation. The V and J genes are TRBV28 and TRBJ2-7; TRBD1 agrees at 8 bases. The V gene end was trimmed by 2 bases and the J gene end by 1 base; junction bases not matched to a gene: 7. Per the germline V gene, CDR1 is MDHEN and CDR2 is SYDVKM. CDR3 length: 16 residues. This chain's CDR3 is CASSLGTGNPSYEQYF. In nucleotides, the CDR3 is TGTGCCAGCAGTTTAGGGACAGGTAACCCGTCCTACGAGCAGTACTTC.